The 2 T cell receptor beta chains in this list originate from one sample, sequenced in a study of shared clonotypes between healthy human individuals. The table came from immunoSEQ multiplex PCR; TCRdb's copy has only in-frame clones and leaves some out. The table includes around 100,000 clones, just over 65% detected once. The sequencing input was memory CD8+ T cells sorted from blood. Subset denoted: CD45RO+ cells pooled with CCR7-negative TemRA cells. The source is a young woman in good health.

The V gene is TRBV6-5, the J gene TRBJ1-1; 8 positions agree with TRBD1. Trimming removed 0 bases from V and 4 bases from J; junction bases left unmatched: 7. Germline CDR1 MNHEY, CDR2 SVGAGI. There are 16 residues in the CDR3. CDR3 nucleotide sequence: TGTGCCAGCAGTTACTCGCCAGGGGGCGCGGGCACTGAAGCTTTCTTT. Translating it yields CASSYSPGGAGTEAFF.

V usage is TRBV28 and J usage is TRBJ1-1; no reliable D call. V was clipped by 8 bases and J by 3 bases, with 7 bases between them. Germline CDR1 reads MDHEN; CDR2 reads SYDVKM. The CDR3 length is 11 residues. CDR3 sequence reads: CASCEYTEAFF. CDR3 nucleotides: TGTGCCAGCTGCGAATACACTGAAGCTTTCTTT.